This T cell receptor beta chain was recorded in a study of cytomegalovirus exposure and HLA in healthy donors. Study background: The Caucasian-associated ancestry cluster held over 80% of 300 to 450 genotyped donors. Study-wide points: HLA alleles were associated with 15,000 to 20,000 TCR beta sequences in a later analysis at 0.05 false discovery rate. Versus the roughly 690-donor mean, an Asian-associated ancestry cluster reportedly showed fewer N-insertions in a later analysis.

Germline-derived CDR1 and CDR2 are SNHLY and FYNNEI. V was clipped by 4 bases and J by 4 bases; unmatched bases: 12. CDR3 length equals 16 residues. Both 60 Vbeta primers and 13 Jbeta primers went into the PCR. TCRdb keeps only in-frame clones here, not all; method: immunoSEQ multiplex PCR. The repertoire holds around 97,000 clones, with around 82% as singletons. This clone has just one count. Its antigen is undetermined. Sampled while nominally healthy, donors likely had unrecorded immune exposures. The sequence was collected from a woman aged 18-29 years in good health and CMV-seropositive. Sequenced: PBMCs. This sequence joins TRBV2 and TRBJ1-2; 7 bases match TRBD1. The CDR3 coding sequence is TGTGCCAGCAGTGCCGCATACCCGACAGGGAGCTATGGCTACACCTTC. Protein: CASSAAYPTGSYGYTF.